Listed here are 16 T cell receptor beta chains from one sample, sequenced in a study of cytomegalovirus exposure and HLA in healthy donors. PCR amplification relied on 60 Vbeta primers (plus 13 Jbeta primers). The table came from immunoSEQ multiplex PCR; TCRdb's copy has only in-frame clones and leaves some out. Here the sample spans some 140,000 clones, over 75% being singletons. The specimen was PBMCs. Receptors originate from a woman aged 50 to 60 in good health and CMV-seropositive.

The genes are TRBV27 and TRBJ2-5; 9 nucleotides agree with TRBD1. Germline V gene data show CDR1 as MNHEY and CDR2 as SMNVEV (reference sequence). Unmatched junction bases numbered 1, after V lost 0 bases and J lost 5 bases. CDR3 length equals 14 residues. As DNA, the CDR3 is TGTGCCAGCAGTTTATCGACAGGGGGGGAGACCCAGTACTTC. It yields the protein CASSLSTGGETQYF.

The chain is built from TRBV2 and TRBJ2-5; TRBD2 agrees at 9 bases. This CDR3 is 14 amino acids long. With 6 bases clipped from V and 2 bases from J, the junction kept 4 bases outside the gene matches. Germline values: CDR1 SNHLY, CDR2 FYNNEI. CDR3 DNA: TGTGCCAGCAGACGAGCGGGGGGACAAGAGACCCAGTACTTC. Protein sequence: CASRRAGGQETQYF.

The chain links TRBV5-6 to TRBJ2-2; weak D call: TRBD1 (6 bases). V shed 0 bases and J shed 5 bases, with 14 bases lying between them. Germline CDR1 SGHDT, CDR2 YYEEEE. The CDR3 loop spans 16 amino acids. Here the CDR3 reads CASSLGLTGPTGELFF. The CDR3 nucleotides read TGTGCCAGCAGCTTGGGGTTAACAGGGCCTACCGGGGAGCTGTTTTTT.

V usage is TRBV27 and J usage is TRBJ2-2, with a weak D call TRBD2 (6 bases). The CDR3 extends over 15 amino acids. The V gene lost 5 bases and the J gene lost 6 bases, with 16 bases spanning the gap. The germline V gene has CDR1 MNHEY and CDR2 SMNVEV (reference sequence). CDR3 sequence: CASSRAGTFSGELFF. The CDR3 nucleotides read TGTGCCAGCAGTAGGGCGGGGACCTTTTCCGGGGAGCTGTTTTTT.

This clone was counted a few times. J is TRBJ1-6 and V is TRBV18; TRBD1 matches at 7 bases. The CDR3 extends over 14 amino acids. The germline V gene has CDR1 KGHSH and CDR2 LQKENI. After removal of 6 bases from V and 10 bases from J, the junction contained 9 bases not matched to a gene. CDR3 coding DNA: TGTGCCAGCTCTCTAGACAGGGCGGGATCACCCCTCCACTTT. Amino acid sequence: CASSLDRAGSPLHF.

This rearrangement joins TRBV4-2 to TRBJ2-5; D gene ambiguous. V lost 2 bases and J lost 3, with 7 bases in between. In germline, CDR1 is LGHNA, CDR2 YNFKEQ. The CDR3 spans 13 residues. DNA for the CDR3: TGTGCCAGCAGCCAAAGTCGGGAAGAGACCCAGTACTTC. This sequence encodes CASSQSREETQYF.

This chain links TRBV30 with TRBJ2-3; a possible D gene is TRBD1 (6 bases). CDR3 length: 14 amino acids. The V gene lost 2 bases and the J gene lost 4 bases, with 13 bases spanning the gap. Germline-derived CDR1 and CDR2 are GTSNPN and SVGIG (reference sequence). The chain's CDR3 is CAWSQGRGADTQYF. CDR3 sequence (DNA): TGTGCCTGGAGTCAAGGCAGGGGTGCAGATACGCAGTATTTT.

This clone has a handful of counts. The chain joins TRBV29-1 to TRBJ1-2, with D uncertain. CDR3 size: 14 residues. CDR1 is SQVTM and CDR2 is ANQGSEA in the germline V gene. With 7 bases removed from V and 1 base from J, the gap between germline ends came to 16 bases. CDR3 in amino acids: CSALTQTGNYGYTF. For the CDR3, the DNA is TGCAGCGCCCTCACCCAGACGGGTAACTATGGCTACACCTTC.

This clone came up once. The chain is built from TRBV6-6 and TRBJ1-5; 10 bases are shared with TRBD1. Trimming cost V 7 bases and J 4 bases; bases outside gene matches: 7. Germline loops: CDR1 MNHNY, CDR2 SVGAGI (reference sequence). CDR3 length: 15 amino acids. This CDR3 reads CASTPGQGWNQPQHF. CDR3 bases: TGTGCCAGCACCCCGGGACAGGGGTGGAATCAGCCCCAGCATTTT.

This chain joins TRBV27 and TRBJ2-2, with TRBD2 as a possible D gene (6 bases). Germline assignment: CDR1 MNHEY and CDR2 SMNVEV (reference sequence). The CDR3 loop spans 14 amino acids. V lost 0 bases, J lost 9 bases, and 11 bases lay in between. The CDR3 reads CASSLSRLVRELFF. The CDR3 DNA follows: TGTGCCAGCAGTTTATCCCGACTAGTTAGGGAGCTGTTTTTT.

The chain combines TRBV2 with TRBJ1-2; possible D gene TRBD1, 6 bases. The germline V and J ends were trimmed by 3 bases and 3 bases, with 14 bases remaining between them. Germline-derived CDR1 and CDR2 are SNHLY and FYNNEI. This CDR3 region has 15 residues. DNA for the CDR3: TGTGCCAGCAGTGAGCACAAGGACAGCTACTATGGCTACACCTTC. Its protein is CASSEHKDSYYGYTF.

By sample share, this clone is medium-sized. The identical CDR3 is also encoded by other nucleotide sequences in the sample. The chain uses TRBV19 and TRBJ1-3, with 8 bases aligning to TRBD1. With V trimmed by 4 bases and J by 7 bases, 6 bases remained unmatched. In germline, CDR1 is LNHDA, CDR2 SQIVND (reference sequence). This CDR3 has 14 residues. This CDR3 reads CASSNQGARNTIYF. The CDR3 DNA is TGTGCCAGTAGTAATCAGGGGGCTCGGAACACCATATATTTT.

The chain joins TRBV7-2 to TRBJ2-7, with D possibly being TRBD2 (7 bases). V was trimmed by 4 bases and J by 2 bases, leaving 15 bases between them. CDR1 and CDR2 from the germline V gene are SGHTA and FQGNSA. The CDR3 has 15 amino acids. CDR3 nucleotide sequence: TGTGCCAGCAGCTCGGGGGGCCAGCTCACCTACGAGCAGTACTTC. Amino acids: CASSSGGQLTYEQYF.

The chain has TRBV4-3 and TRBJ1-2; TRBD1 aligns across 10 bases. With V trimmed by 0 bases and J by 5 bases, 12 bases remained unmatched. The CDR3 spans 18 residues. CDR1 LGHNA and CDR2 YSLEER come from the germline V gene. CDR3 coding DNA: TGCGCCAGCAGCCAAGATGATGGGACAGGGGCCTCGCGGTATGGCTACACCTTC. It specifies CASSQDDGTGASRYGYTF.

The chain recombines TRBV7-2 with TRBJ2-2, with a weak D call TRBD2 (7 bases). V was cut by 5 bases and J by 0 bases, with 22 bases left in between. The CDR3 totals 19 residues. Germline-derived CDR1 and CDR2 are SGHTA and FQGNSA. The chain's CDR3 is CASSTSLYVGGPNTGELFF. In DNA form, the CDR3 reads TGTGCCAGCAGCACCTCTCTTTACGTCGGGGGGCCGAACACCGGGGAGCTGTTTTTT.

This clone was seen more than once but under ten times. The chain couples TRBV5-4 to TRBJ2-2, with 15 nucleotides matching TRBD2. Germline V gene data show CDR1 as SGHNT and CDR2 as YYREEE (reference sequence). With 4 bases clipped from V and 4 bases from J, the junction kept 2 bases outside the gene matches. The CDR3 is 16 amino acids. In DNA, the CDR3 is TGTGCCAGCAGCGGACTAGCGGGGGGGGCCACCGGGGAGCTGTTTTTT. It yields the protein CASSGLAGGATGELFF.